Detailed here is one TCR beta chain. This clonotype was seen a handful of times. Its target antigen remains unknown. No qualities accompany the bases; no much larger clone lies one base away. The library came from PCR. Instrument on record: Illumina HiSeq 2500. Unique molecular identifiers were incorporated into TCR beta cDNA libraries to reduce PCR and sequencing biases. Approximately 500,000 cDNA molecules were obtained per 1 to 10 million input T cells, so each molecule approximated one T cell. Patient libraries were prepared and sequenced with the same protocol used for the earlier healthy control dataset. Samples belonging to the same batch were prepared together, multiplexed and sequenced on a shared HiSeq lane. In the original analysis: Raw barcoded reads were processed with MIGEC, discarding single-read molecular identifier groups before consensus assembly and CDR3 extraction. Clonotype tables were post-analysed with VDJtools, normalizing diversity by down-sampling all datasets to the smallest sample size. In repertoire overlap clustering, CDR3 amino acid sequences, but not nucleotide sequences, were matched to correct batch-related cross-sample contamination. TCRdb handled the public reads itself, with Q25 trimming in fastp and clone calling in MiXCR, and kept productive beta chains. Each entry merges the rows of one CDR3 protein and shows their most common DNA and genes. The V and J calls come from TCRdb's annotation, not from the publication. For this sample the table gives 750,000 to 950,000 distinct CDR3 sequences, of which roughly 50% were detected only once. The top ten constitute approximately 4.5% of the sample.

CDR1 is given as MNHNS and CDR2 as SASEGT, both from the germline V gene. The CDR3, from cysteine to phenylalanine, totals 11 residues. Left in the record is the CDR3 DNA by itself, 33 bases read in frame from the first base. Trimming removed 1 base from V and 12 bases from J, leaving 10 bases between the germline ends. TCR beta repertoires were profiled from peripheral blood of roughly twelve young patients with multiple sclerosis to demonstrate the VDJtools post-analysis software. The multiple sclerosis patients were children and adolescents between roughly 6 and 16 years of age. These data originate in a study of post-analysis software for immune sequencing data (dated by TCRdb to 2014 to 2015). For the study in its entirety: The recorded disease courses included relapsing-remitting, secondary progressive and progressive-relapsing multiple sclerosis, and some patients had no subtype annotation. Patient repertoires were compared against ten to eleven previously published healthy control repertoires from donors aged about 6 to 28 years. A subset of samples was prepared in parallel using single-end sample barcoding, then pooled and co-amplified after Illumina adapter ligation.

Broader findings and caveats from the paper: The multiple sclerosis patient group was slightly younger than the control group. Significantly lower normalized Chao1 diversity was found in multiple sclerosis patients than in controls, suggesting substantial peripheral T-cell clonal expansion. Patients showed significantly higher frequencies than controls for 4 or 5 TRBV segments, among them TRBV5-6, TRBV5-1 and TRBV20-1. Strong co-clustering of samples prepared in the same batch was shown by direct clustering with F measure, prompting a batch-effect correction.

The specimen was blood. The V and J segments used are TRBV6-1 and TRBJ2-7; the D segment cannot be called with confidence. The origin of this receptor is a girl aged 10 to 17 with multiple sclerosis. The CDR3 region reads CASSEVVLLYF. The base sequence is TGTGCCAGCAGTGAAGTCGTTCTATTGTACTTC.